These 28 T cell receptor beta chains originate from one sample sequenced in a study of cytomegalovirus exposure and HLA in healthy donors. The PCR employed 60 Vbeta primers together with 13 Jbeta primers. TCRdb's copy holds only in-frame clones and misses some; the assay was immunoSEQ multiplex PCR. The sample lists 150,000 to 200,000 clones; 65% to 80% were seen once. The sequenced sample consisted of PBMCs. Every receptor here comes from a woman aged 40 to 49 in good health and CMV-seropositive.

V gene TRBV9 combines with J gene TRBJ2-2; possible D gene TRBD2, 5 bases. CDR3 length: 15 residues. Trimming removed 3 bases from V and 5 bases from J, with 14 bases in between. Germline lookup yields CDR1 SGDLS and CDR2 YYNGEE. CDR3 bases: TGTGCCAGCAGCGCGACCCGGGCGGGTACCGGGGAGCTGTTTTTT. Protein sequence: CASSATRAGTGELFF. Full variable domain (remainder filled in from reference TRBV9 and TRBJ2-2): DSGVTQTPKHLITATGQRVTLRCSPRSGDLSVYWYQQSLDQGLQFLIQYYNGEERAKGNILERFSAQQFPDLHSELNLSSLELGDSALYFCASSATRAGTGELFFGEGSRLTVL.

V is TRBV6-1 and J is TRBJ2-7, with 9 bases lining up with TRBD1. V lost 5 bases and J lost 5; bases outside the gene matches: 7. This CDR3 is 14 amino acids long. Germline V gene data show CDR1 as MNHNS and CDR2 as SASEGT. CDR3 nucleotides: TGTGCCAGCAGTAGGGACAGGGTGAAGGACGAGCAGTACTTC. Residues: CASSRDRVKDEQYF.

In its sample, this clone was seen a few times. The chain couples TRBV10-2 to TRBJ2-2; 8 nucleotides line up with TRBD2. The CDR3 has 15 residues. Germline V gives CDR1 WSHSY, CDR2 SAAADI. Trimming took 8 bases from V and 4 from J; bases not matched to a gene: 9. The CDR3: CASGSGGSGTGELFF. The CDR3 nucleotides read TGCGCCAGCGGAAGCGGGGGAAGCGGCACCGGGGAGCTGTTTTTT.

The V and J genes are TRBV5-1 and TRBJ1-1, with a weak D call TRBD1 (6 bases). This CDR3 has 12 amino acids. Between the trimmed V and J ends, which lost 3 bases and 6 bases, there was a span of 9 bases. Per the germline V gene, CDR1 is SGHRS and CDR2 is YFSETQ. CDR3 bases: TGCGCCAGCAGCTACGGACAGTCTGAAGCTTTCTTT. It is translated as CASSYGQSEAFF.

The CDR3 DNA is TGTGCCAGCAGGACAGGGCCGGGCAGGGTGGATGGCTACACCTTC. As protein: CASRTGPGRVDGYTF. The rearrangement uses TRBV2 and TRBJ1-2, with 7 bases matching TRBD1. Germline CDR1 SNHLY, CDR2 FYNNEI. V shed 6 bases, J shed 6 bases, and the junction held 13 bases outside the gene matches. The CDR3 has 15 amino acids.

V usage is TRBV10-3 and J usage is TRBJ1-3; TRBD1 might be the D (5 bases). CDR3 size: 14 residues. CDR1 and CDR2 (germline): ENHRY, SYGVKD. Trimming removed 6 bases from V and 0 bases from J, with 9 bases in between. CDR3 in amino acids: CAIRIDSSGNTIYF. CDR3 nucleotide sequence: TGTGCCATCAGGATAGACAGCTCTGGAAACACCATATATTTT.

CDR3 nucleotides: TGCAGCGTTGCTGCCGCGGGGAAAGGCGGTGAGCAGTTCTTC. This gives the protein CSVAAAGKGGEQFF. The rearrangement joins TRBV29-1 to TRBJ2-1; TRBD2 is a possible D gene (6 bases). The germline V gene encodes CDR1 SQVTM and CDR2 ANQGSEA. CDR3 length: 14 amino acids. V was shortened by 4 bases and J by 9 bases, with 19 bases between the two germline ends.

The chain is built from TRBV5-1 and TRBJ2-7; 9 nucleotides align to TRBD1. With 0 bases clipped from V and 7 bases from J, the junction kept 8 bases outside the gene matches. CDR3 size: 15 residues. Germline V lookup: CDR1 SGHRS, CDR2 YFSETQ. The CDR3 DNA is TGCGCCAGCAGCTTGGGAGGGACAGGGTTTCTTGAGCAGTACTTC. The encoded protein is CASSLGGTGFLEQYF.

CDR3 nucleotide sequence: TGTGCTAGTGGTTTGGGACAGGGGTCCACCGGGGAGCTGTTTTTT. Translating it yields CASGLGQGSTGELFF. The chain couples TRBV12-5 to TRBJ2-2; 8 nucleotides line up with TRBD1. V was pared by 1 base and J by 4 bases, with 2 bases of the junction left unmatched. CDR1 is LGHNT and CDR2 is FRNRAP in the germline V gene. The CDR3 spans 15 residues.

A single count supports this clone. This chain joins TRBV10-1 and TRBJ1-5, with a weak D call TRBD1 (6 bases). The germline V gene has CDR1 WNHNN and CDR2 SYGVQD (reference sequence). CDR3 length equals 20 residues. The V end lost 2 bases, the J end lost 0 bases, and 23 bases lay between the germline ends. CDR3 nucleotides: TGCGCCAGCAGTGAGACGGGACAACCGTTACCGGAATTTAGCAATCAGCCCCAGCATTTT. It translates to CASSETGQPLPEFSNQPQHF.

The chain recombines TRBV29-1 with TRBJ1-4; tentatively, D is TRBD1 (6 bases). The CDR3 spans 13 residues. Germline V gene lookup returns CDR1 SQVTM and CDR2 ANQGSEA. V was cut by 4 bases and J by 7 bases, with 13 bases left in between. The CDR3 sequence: CSVAESQGEKLFF. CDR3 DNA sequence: TGCAGCGTTGCAGAGTCACAGGGTGAAAAACTGTTTTTT.

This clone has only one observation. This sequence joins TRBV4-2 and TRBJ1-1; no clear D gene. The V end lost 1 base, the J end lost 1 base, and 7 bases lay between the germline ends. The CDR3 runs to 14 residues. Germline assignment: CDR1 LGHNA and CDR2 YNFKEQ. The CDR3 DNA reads TGTGCCAGCAGCCAAGTAGCCCCGAACACTGAAGCTTTCTTT. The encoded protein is CASSQVAPNTEAFF.

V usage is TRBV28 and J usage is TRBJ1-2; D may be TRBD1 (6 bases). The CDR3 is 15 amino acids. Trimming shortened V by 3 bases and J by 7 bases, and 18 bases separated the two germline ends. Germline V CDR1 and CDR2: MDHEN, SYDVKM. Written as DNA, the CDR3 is TGTGCCAGCAGTTTTTTGGACAGATATTCCCCTGGCTACACCTTC. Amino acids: CASSFLDRYSPGYTF.

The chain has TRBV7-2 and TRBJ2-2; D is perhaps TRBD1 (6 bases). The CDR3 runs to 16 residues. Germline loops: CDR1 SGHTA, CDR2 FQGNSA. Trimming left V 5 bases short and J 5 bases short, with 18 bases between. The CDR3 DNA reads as TGTGCCAGCAGCCCCCTGGCAGGGGAGTGGACCGGGGAGCTGTTTTTT. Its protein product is CASSPLAGEWTGELFF.

The CDR3, as DNA: TGCGCCAGCAGCTTGGGGACCGTCGACAGGGTCTCTGAAAAACTGTTTTTT. It is translated as CASSLGTVDRVSEKLFF. The chain has TRBV5-1 and TRBJ1-4; 7 bases agree with TRBD1. Looked up from germline, CDR1 is SGHRS and CDR2 is YFSETQ. J was trimmed by 7 bases and V by 0 bases; bases with no gene match: 12. This CDR3 is built from 17 residues.

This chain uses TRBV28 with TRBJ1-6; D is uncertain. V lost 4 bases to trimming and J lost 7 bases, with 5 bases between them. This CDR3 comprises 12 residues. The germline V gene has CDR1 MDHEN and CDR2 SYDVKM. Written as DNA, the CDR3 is TGTGCCAGCAGTTCGGTAAATTCACCCCTCCACTTT. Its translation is CASSSVNSPLHF.

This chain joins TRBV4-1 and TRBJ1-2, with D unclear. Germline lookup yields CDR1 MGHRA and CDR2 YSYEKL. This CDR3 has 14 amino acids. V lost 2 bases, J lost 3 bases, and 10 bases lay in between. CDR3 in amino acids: CASSQPESHYGYTF. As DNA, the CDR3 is TGCGCCAGCAGCCAACCGGAGAGTCACTATGGCTACACCTTC.

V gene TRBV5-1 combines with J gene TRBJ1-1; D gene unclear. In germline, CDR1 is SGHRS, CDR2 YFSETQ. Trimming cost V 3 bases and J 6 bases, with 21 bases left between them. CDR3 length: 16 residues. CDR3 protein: CASSSMTGNVRSEAFF. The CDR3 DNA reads TGCGCCAGCAGCTCCATGACCGGGAACGTTCGGTCTGAAGCTTTCTTT.

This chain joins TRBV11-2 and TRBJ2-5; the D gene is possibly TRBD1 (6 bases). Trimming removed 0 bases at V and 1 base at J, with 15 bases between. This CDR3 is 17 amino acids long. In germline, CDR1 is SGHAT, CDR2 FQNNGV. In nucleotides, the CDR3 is TGTGCCAGCAGCTTAGATCTCGGACAGACAACCCAAGAGACCCAGTACTTC. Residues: CASSLDLGQTTQETQYF.

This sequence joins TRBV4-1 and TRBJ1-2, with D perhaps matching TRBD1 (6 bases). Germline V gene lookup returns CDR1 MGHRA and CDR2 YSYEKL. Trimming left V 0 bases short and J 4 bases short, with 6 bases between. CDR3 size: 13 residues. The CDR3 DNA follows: TGCGCCAGCAGCCAAGAGACAGGCTATGGCTACACCTTC. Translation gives CASSQETGYGYTF.

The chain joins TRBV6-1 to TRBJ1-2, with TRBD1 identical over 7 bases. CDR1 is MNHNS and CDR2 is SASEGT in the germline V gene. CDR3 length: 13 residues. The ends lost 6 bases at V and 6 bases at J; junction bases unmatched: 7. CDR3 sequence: CASRRDSADGYTF. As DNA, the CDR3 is TGTGCCAGCAGACGGGACAGTGCCGATGGCTACACCTTC.

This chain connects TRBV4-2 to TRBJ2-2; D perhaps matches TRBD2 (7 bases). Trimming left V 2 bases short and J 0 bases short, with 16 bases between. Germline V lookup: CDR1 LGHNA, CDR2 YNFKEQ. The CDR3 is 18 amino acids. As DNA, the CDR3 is TGTGCCAGCAGCCAAAAGGATTCGGGGGGCGCGAACACCGGGGAGCTGTTTTTT. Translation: CASSQKDSGGANTGELFF.

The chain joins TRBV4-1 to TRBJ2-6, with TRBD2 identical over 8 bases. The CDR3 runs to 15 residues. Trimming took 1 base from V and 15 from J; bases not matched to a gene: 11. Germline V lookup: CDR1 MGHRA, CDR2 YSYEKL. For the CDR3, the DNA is TGCGCCAGCAGCCAAGGCCCAGCGGGGGACTCCGGCCTGACTTTC. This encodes CASSQGPAGDSGLTF.

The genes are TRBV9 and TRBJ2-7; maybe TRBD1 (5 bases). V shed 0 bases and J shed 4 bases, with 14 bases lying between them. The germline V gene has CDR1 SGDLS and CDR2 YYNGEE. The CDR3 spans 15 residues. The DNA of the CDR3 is TGTGCCAGCAGCGTAGGAGACAGCTACTGGTACGAGCAGTACTTC. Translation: CASSVGDSYWYEQYF.

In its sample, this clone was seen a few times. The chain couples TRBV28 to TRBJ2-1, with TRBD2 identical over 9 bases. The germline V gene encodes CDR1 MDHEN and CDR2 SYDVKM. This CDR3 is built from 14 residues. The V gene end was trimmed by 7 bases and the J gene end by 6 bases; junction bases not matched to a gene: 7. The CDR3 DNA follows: TGTGCCAGCACCCTAGCGGGGACCCTCAATGAGCAGTTCTTC. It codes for CASTLAGTLNEQFF.

The CDR3 DNA reads TGTGCCAGCAGCTTAGGGGGAGGTGAAGCTTTCTTT. This gives the protein CASSLGGGEAFF. This chain connects TRBV7-9 to TRBJ1-1; D remains ambiguous. This CDR3 region has 12 residues. V was pared by 1 base and J by 7 bases, with 7 bases between. Germline CDR1 and CDR2: SEHNR and FQNEAQ (reference sequence).

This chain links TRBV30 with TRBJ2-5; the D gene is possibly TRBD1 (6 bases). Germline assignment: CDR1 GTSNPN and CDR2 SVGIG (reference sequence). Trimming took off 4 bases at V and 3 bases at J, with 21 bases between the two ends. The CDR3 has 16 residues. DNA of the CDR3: TGTGCCTGGACTCATTTTGGGGACAAGGGGGAAGAGACCCAGTACTTC. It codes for CAWTHFGDKGEETQYF.

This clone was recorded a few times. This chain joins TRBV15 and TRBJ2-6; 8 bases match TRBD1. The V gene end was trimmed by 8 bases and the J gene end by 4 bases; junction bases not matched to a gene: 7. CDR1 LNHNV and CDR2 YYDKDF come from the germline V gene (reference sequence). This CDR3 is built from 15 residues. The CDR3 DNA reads TGTGCCACCGGCAACAGGGGGGCAGGGGCCAACGTCCTGACTTTC. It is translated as CATGNRGAGANVLTF.